This T cell receptor beta chain appears in the sequencing data of a study of blood T cells in healthy people across ages. The overall study: Per every two T cells, about one barcoded beta molecule was captured by template switching. Study-wide findings and caveats: It was found that TCR beta diversity correlated strongly with the percentage of naive T cells.

The authors ran a second PCR of about 6 to 11 cycles using a sample-barcoded 5' primer and a J-beta primer mix. TCRdb processed the 5' RACE reads anew with MiXCR; each CDR3 protein has one entry. Among about 670,000 distinct CDR3 sequences listed, around 50% were seen once. The CDR3 is 13 amino acids. Germline V gives CDR1 MGHDK, CDR2 SYGVNS. V lost 10 bases and J 1 base, leaving 14 bases between the germline ends. This clonotype was counted many times. Its antigen is not identified. Caucasian individuals from Russia who were healthy and aged roughly 6 to 100 acted as donors. The receptor was isolated from an elderly woman in good health. The material sequenced was blood. The chain links TRBV25-1 to TRBJ2-7; D possibly corresponds to TRBD1 (6 bases). The CDR3 nucleotides are TGTGCCAAAAACTCCGGACAGTCCTACGAGCAGTACTTC. Its translation: CAKNSGQSYEQYF.